The 5 T cell receptor beta chains below all came from one sample that was sequenced in a study of control samples from healthy donors and cancer patients. Assay used: immunoSEQ multiplex PCR; TCRdb lists only in-frame clones, some missing. The sample yields about 120,000 clones, roughly 90% seen once. The sample consisted of blood. The receptors originated from a woman aged 45-65 years in good health.

V and J are TRBV5-5 and TRBJ2-3; TRBD2 matches at 7 bases. Germline CDR1 SGHKS, CDR2 YYEKEE (reference sequence). The CDR3 runs 15 residues. With 2 bases clipped from V and 0 bases from J, the junction kept 3 bases outside the gene matches. CDR3 nucleotide sequence: TGTGCCAGCAGCTTCCCGGGAGGAAGCACAGATACGCAGTATTTT. Protein: CASSFPGGSTDTQYF.

This chain joins TRBV5-5 and TRBJ1-1, with no clear D. This CDR3 has 14 amino acids. Trimming removed 4 bases at V and 1 base at J, with 11 bases between. Germline V gene lookup returns CDR1 SGHKS and CDR2 YYEKEE (reference sequence). This CDR3 reads CASSPFEGNTEAFF. The CDR3 coding sequence is TGTGCCAGCAGCCCCTTCGAGGGGAACACTGAAGCTTTCTTT.

The table lists this clone with a count of one. The rearrangement links TRBV27 to TRBJ1-2, with D maybe TRBD1 (6 bases). CDR3 length: 13 residues. The germline CDR1 and CDR2 sequences are MNHEY and SMNVEV (reference sequence). The V end lost 6 bases, the J end lost 6 bases, and 14 bases lay between the germline ends. In nucleotides, the CDR3 is TGTGCCAGCAGGAACAGGGTCGCAGATGGCTACACCTTC. Amino acids: CASRNRVADGYTF.

The chain recombines TRBV19 with TRBJ2-3; TRBD2 matches 7 bases. The ends lost 7 bases at V and 8 bases at J; junction bases unmatched: 12. Germline V gene data show CDR1 as LNHDA and CDR2 as SQIVND (reference sequence). This CDR3 has 14 amino acids. The DNA for the CDR3 is TGTGCCAGTAACGGGGGAGGGCCCTCAACTACGCAGTATTTT. It translates to CASNGGGPSTTQYF.

V usage is TRBV27 and J usage is TRBJ1-1; weak D call: TRBD1 (5 bases). Trimming took 0 bases from V and 5 from J, leaving 13 bases between them. The CDR3 contains 15 residues. Germline CDR1 reads MNHEY; CDR2 reads SMNVEV (reference sequence). The CDR3 spells CASSLSRGGTTEAFF. CDR3 DNA: TGTGCCAGCAGTTTATCCCGGGGGGGGACTACTGAAGCTTTCTTT.